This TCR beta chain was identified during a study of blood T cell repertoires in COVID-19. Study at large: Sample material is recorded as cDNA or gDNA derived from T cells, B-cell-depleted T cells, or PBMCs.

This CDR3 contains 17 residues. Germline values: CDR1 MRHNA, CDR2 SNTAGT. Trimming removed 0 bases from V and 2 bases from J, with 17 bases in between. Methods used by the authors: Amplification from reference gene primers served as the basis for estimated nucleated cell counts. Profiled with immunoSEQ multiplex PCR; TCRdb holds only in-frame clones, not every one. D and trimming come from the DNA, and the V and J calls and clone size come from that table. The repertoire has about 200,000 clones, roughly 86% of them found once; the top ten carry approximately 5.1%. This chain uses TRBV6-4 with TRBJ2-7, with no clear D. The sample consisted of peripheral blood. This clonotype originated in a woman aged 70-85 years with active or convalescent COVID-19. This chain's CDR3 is CASSDSSRYGRTYEQYF. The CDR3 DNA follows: TGTGCCAGCAGTGACTCAAGTCGTTATGGCAGAACCTACGAGCAGTACTTC.